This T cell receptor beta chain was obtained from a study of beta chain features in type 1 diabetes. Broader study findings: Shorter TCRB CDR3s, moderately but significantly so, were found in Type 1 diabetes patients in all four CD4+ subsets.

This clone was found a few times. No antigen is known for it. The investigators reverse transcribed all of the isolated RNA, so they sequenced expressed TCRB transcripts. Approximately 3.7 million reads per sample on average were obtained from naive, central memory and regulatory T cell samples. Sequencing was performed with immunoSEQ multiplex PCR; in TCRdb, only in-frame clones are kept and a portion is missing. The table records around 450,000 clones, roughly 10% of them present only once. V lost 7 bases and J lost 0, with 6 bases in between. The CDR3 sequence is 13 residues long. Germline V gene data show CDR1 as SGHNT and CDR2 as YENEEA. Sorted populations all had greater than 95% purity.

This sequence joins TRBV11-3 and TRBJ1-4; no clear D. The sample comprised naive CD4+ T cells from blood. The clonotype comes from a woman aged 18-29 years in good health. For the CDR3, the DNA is TGTGCCAGCAAAAGGGCAACTAATGAAAAACTGTTTTTT. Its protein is CASKRATNEKLFF.